Listed below are T cell receptor beta chains from one sample, sequenced in a study of blood T cell repertoires in COVID-19. The table came from immunoSEQ multiplex PCR; TCRdb's copy has only in-frame clones and leaves some out. The data contain around 170,000 clones, 80% of them singletons. What was sequenced was PBMCs or T cells enriched from blood (not recorded which). These receptors were collected from a man in his 60s who had been exposed to COVID-19. CDR3s leave out the opening cysteine and the closing phenylalanine or tryptophan. The D gene is left open where the match is weak.

j_gene	v_gene	d_gene	CDR3aa
TRBJ2-5	TRBV11-2	TRBD1	ASSPFEGAGETQY
TRBJ1-1	TRBV4-1	TRBD1	ASSQHDRVGTEAF
TRBJ2-1	TRBV19	TRBD2	ASSTPGKTGGANEQF
TRBJ1-6	TRBV15	TRBD1	AARQGLANSPLH
TRBJ1-2	TRBV5-8	-	ASSLGEEGYYGYT
TRBJ1-2	TRBV23-1	-	ASSQSRESGWVPNRGYT
TRBJ1-1	TRBV9	-	ASSGDGRNTEAF
TRBJ2-2	TRBV6-4	TRBD1	ASRGQGATGELF
TRBJ2-2	TRBV10-2	TRBD2	ASRGRAGGVSTGELF
TRBJ2-1	TRBV5-1	TRBD2	ASSVLSGARLYNEQF
TRBJ2-7	TRBV9	TRBD1	ASSAGQGPYEQY
TRBJ2-2	TRBV5-1	-	ASSFAGANTGELF
TRBJ1-5	TRBV2	-	ASRTTWANQPQH
TRBJ2-7	TRBV5-4	-	ASSGDSPSYEQY
TRBJ2-1	TRBV12-3/TRBV12-4	TRBD2	ASTLAGVKEQF
TRBJ1-2	TRBV9	-	ASSREGDYGYT
TRBJ1-5	TRBV27	TRBD1	ASSRGRPQQGVMSQH
TRBJ2-7	TRBV24-1	TRBD1	ATSDVPGTGTDEQY
TRBJ2-3	TRBV3-1/TRBV3-2	-	ASGQSNTQY
TRBJ2-7	TRBV19	TRBD2	ASSTLAGKPYEQY
TRBJ2-1	TRBV6-5	TRBD2	ASSYGGSYNEQF
TRBJ1-1	TRBV7-3	-	ASSLTQGGEAF
TRBJ2-1	TRBV29-1	TRBD2	SVEDASGGYNEQF
TRBJ1-3	TRBV30	TRBD1	AWTTQGFGNTIY
TRBJ2-7	TRBV7-8	-	ASSLARMTYEQY
TRBJ2-1	TRBV5-1	-	ASSAPNEQF
TRBJ2-1	TRBV9	-	ASSVGGRVNNEQF
TRBJ2-2	TRBV9	-	ASSVAHGSAGELF
TRBJ2-7	TRBV5-1	TRBD2	ASSSETGTSGSEQY
TRBJ1-2	TRBV3-1/TRBV3-2	-	ASSPLGGTNYGYT
TRBJ2-7	TRBV5-4	-	ASSLPGDYEQY
TRBJ2-6	TRBV2	-	ASEAGTHRSGANVLT
TRBJ2-7	TRBV11-3	-	ASSNGLSYEQY
TRBJ1-5	TRBV27	TRBD1	ASSSTGQAQH
TRBJ2-2	TRBV5-4	TRBD2	ASKSAGGSGTGELF
TRBJ1-1	TRBV6-2/TRBV6-3	-	ASSDDSYTEAF
TRBJ2-7	TRBV3-1/TRBV3-2	TRBD1	ASSHHWDSTYEQY
TRBJ2-1	TRBV4-3	-	ASSQEARTFNEQF
TRBJ1-1	TRBV27	TRBD1	ASSLGTGGSTEAF
TRBJ2-3	TRBV15	TRBD1	ATSRDRQGATDTQY
TRBJ2-1	TRBV25-1	TRBD2	ASSERQAGYNEQF
TRBJ1-3	TRBV29-1	-	SVASVSSGNTIY
TRBJ1-6	TRBV9	-	ASSAQQVLRSNSPLH
TRBJ2-1	TRBV28	TRBD2	ASKAGGTPQQQF
TRBJ2-2	TRBV6-2/TRBV6-3	TRBD1	ASSSGTGGATGELF
TRBJ1-5	TRBV24-1	-	ATSDRGQNQPQH
TRBJ1-1	TRBV19	-	ASSIGSVGVTEAF
TRBJ1-4	TRBV5-6	TRBD1	ASRRTGEAEKLF
TRBJ2-2	TRBV9	TRBD1	ASSASGTETGELF
TRBJ1-6	TRBV29-1	TRBD1	SVGDRGNSPLH